This entry concerns a single T cell receptor beta chain. Its antigen target is currently unknown. Base qualities are not at hand, and no much larger clone is one base apart. This record belongs to a study of blood T cells in healthy people across ages (dated by TCRdb to between 2015 and 2016). With regard to the full study: In model experiments, template switching captured about one uniquely barcoded TCR beta cDNA molecule for every two T cells. The study measured age-related changes in TCR beta repertoire diversity using deep sequencing normalized with unique cDNA molecular identifiers. Four age groups were formed from the donors: young (average roughly 16 years), middle-aged (approximately 42), aged (62) and long-lived (around 82). To avoid experimental bias, donors of different ages were randomly spread across the sequencing lanes. Using the same blood draw, the study looked at two additional independent replicas of 1 million unique cDNA reads for two donors, one aged 18 to 30 and the other aged 80 or older. Broad study findings and their caveats: Estimates of total diversity from one million sequenced T cells were regarded as lower bounds and underestimates. As age increased, observed TCR beta diversity per million T cells dropped in a roughly linear way, and a significant reduction was already evident by age 40. Because the CMV infection status of the donors was unknown, age-related changes in expanded clonotypes may potentially have been confounded. There was a strong correlation between observed TCR beta diversity and the percentage of naive T cells measured by flow cytometry. Conclusive comparison of naive and antigen-experienced compartments was prevented by the profiling of bulk unsorted PBMCs. Compared with the aged group, the long-lived group had more naive CD4+ T cells, fewer expanded clones and increased TCR diversity, a pattern suggesting age selection.

Library prep was done by 5' RACE. Sequencing relied on an Illumina HiSeq 2500. The second PCR ran for about 6 to 12 cycles and used a J-beta primer mix along with a sample-barcoded 5' primer. A unique molecular identifier was introduced onto each TCR beta cDNA molecule by a template-switch 5' adaptor carrying 12 random nucleotides. Each sample yielded at least 2.5 million CDR3-containing paired-end reads. First-strand cDNA synthesis was performed from all RNA using the Mint cDNA synthesis kit, with priming by a TRBC-specific oligonucleotide. Following uracil-DNA glycosylase treatment, all cDNA underwent a first 18-cycle PCR with the universal primers M1SS and BC2_uni_R. As for the authors' bioinformatics: Normalization of each sample was performed by random selection of 1 million high-quality reads, each carrying a distinct molecular identifier. Reads sharing molecular identifiers were discarded rather than binned into consensus sequences. MiTCR, set to a Q25 quality threshold and the strictest error-elimination algorithm, was used for CDR3 identification, clonotype clustering and error correction. A nonparametric unseen species model using Euler transformation provided a lower-bound estimate of total TCR beta diversity. TCRdb trimmed public reads at Q25 via fastp, called clones via MiXCR and kept in-frame beta chains. Every distinct CDR3 protein forms one entry, paired with its most common genes and DNA. Clone size and V and J calls follow TCRdb, not the original study. The sample records about 670,000 distinct CDR3 sequences, about 50% of which are singletons. Together, the top ten hold roughly 12% of the sample.

Donors were 35 to 40 systemically healthy Caucasian individuals from Russia aged 6 to 90 years. Approximately 9 milliliters of peripheral blood were collected from each donor into EDTA-treated Vacutainer tubes. Ficoll-Paque density-gradient centrifugation was used to isolate PBMCs, with at least 7 million per sample. Trizol reagent was used to extract total RNA from the PBMCs, yielding at least 5.5 micrograms per sample. Naive CD45RAhigh/CD27high T cell percentages were measured by flow cytometry on a PBMC aliquot from every donor. A distance of 10 bases separates the germline ends of V and J, which lose 3 bases and 1 base respectively. The CDR3 runs 15 residues from the cysteine to the phenylalanine. Only CDR3 DNA remains: 45 bases, in frame from the first base.

This receptor was obtained from a woman older than 75 in good health. Material: blood. Here the chain combines TRBV12-3 or TRBV12-4 and TRBJ2-4, with an unclear D gene assignment. At the DNA level, the sequence is TGTGCCAGCAGTTTTAGCAACGGGGCCAAAAACATTCAGTACTTC. Its protein reads: CASSFSNGAKNIQYF.